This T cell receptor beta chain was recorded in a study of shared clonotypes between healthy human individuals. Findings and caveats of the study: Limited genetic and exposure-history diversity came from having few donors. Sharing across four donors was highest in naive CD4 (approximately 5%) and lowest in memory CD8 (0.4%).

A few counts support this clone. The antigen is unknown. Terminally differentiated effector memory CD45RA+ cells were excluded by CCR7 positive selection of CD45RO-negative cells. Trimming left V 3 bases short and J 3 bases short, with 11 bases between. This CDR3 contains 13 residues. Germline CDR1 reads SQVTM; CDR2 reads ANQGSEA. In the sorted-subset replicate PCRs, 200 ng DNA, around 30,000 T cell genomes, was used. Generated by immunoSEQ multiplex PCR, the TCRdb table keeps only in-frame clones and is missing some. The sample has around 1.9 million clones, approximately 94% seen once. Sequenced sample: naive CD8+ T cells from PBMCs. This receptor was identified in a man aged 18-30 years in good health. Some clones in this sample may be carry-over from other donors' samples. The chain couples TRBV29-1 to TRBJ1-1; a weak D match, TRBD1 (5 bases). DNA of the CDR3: TGCAGCGTTGAGGTCAGGGCATACACTGAAGCTTTCTTT. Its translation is CSVEVRAYTEAFF. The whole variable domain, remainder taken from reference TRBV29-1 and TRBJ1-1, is SAVISQKPSRDICQRGTSLTIQCQVDSQVTMMFWYRQQPGQSLTLIATANQGSEATYESGFVIDKFPISRPNLTFSTLTVSNMSPEDSSIYLCSVEVRAYTEAFFGQGTRLTVV.